This T cell receptor beta chain was sequenced in a study of shared clonotypes between healthy human individuals. As for the study in general: The study drew on a couple of women and a few men aged 18 to 49 as donors.

Each PCR replicate from the sorted subsets contained around 0.2 ug DNA, which is 25,000 to 30,000 T cell genomes. Some clones are missing from TCRdb's copy, which holds only in-frame ones; the method was immunoSEQ multiplex PCR. Of about 680,000 clones listed, roughly 72% are singletons. Turning to this clone: The antigen is unknown.

Study-wide results and caveats: Blood was the sole source, and tissue repertoires probably differ.

All donors qualified as healthy HIV-negative adults and had experienced no recent acute infections or vaccinations. The CDR3 has 13 amino acids. Germline CDR1 SEHNR, CDR2 FQNEAQ (reference sequence). Deletions cut 5 bases from V and 3 bases from J, with 11 bases between. The receptor's source is a woman aged 30 to 39 in good health. The genes are TRBV7-9 and TRBJ2-7, with D unclear. Sequencing was done on a sample of memory CD4+ T cells sorted from blood. Specified subset: CD45RA-negative fraction. The CDR3 nucleotides read TGTGCCAGCAGCGGAACGATTAACTACGAGCAGTACTTC. Its protein product is CASSGTINYEQYF.